Below, one TCR beta chain is given with its context. The junction shows a germline mismatch at one end, possibly a read error. These data come from a study of tumor and adjacent non-tumor tissue in lung cancer. No cell sorting was done before RNA was extracted from the tissue. Three rounds of nested PCR, following a modified ARM-PCR protocol, produced the TCRbeta library. From the multiplex PCR reads, TCRdb called clonotypes with MiXCR, one entry per CDR3 protein. Here the sample spans over 100,000 distinct CDR3 sequences, about 75% being singletons. CDR3 length: 12 amino acids. CDR1 and CDR2 from the germline V gene are DFQATT and SNEGSKA (reference sequence).

The sequenced sample was lung tumor tissue. The rearrangement joins TRBV20-1 to TRBJ1-5; no clear D. The sequence was obtained from a woman aged 55-75 years with non-small cell lung cancer. This chain's CDR3 is CSVRIRNHPQHF. The DNA for the CDR3 is TGCAGTGTCAGGATACGCAATCATCCCCAGCATTTT.